This T cell receptor (beta chain) was documented in a study of CD8 T cells in Susac syndrome. RNA, at about 0.45 to 1 ug, was reverse transcribed with random hexamers. MiXCR was run by TCRdb on the immunoSEQ multiplex PCR reads, yielding one entry per CDR3 protein. The sample consists of 140,000 to 150,000 distinct CDR3 sequences, roughly 96% of them appearing once. Germline V lookup: CDR1 LGHDT, CDR2 YNNKEL (reference sequence). V was clipped by 1 base and J by 4 bases, with 13 bases between them. The length of the CDR3 is 16 residues. The chain is built from TRBV3-1 and TRBJ2-2; a possible D gene is TRBD1 (7 bases). The clonotype was recovered from a human donor with multiple sclerosis. Input material: CD4+ T cells from PBMCs. In DNA, the CDR3 is TGTGCCAGCAGCCAAGGAACCAGGGGGGTCACCGGGGAGCTGTTTTTT. This translates into CASSQGTRGVTGELFF.